The 7 T cell receptor beta chains given below trace back to one sample, sequenced in a study of control samples from healthy donors and cancer patients. TCRdb's copy holds only in-frame clones and misses some; the assay was immunoSEQ multiplex PCR. The table has about 51,000 clones, 88% seen once. Sequencing input: PBMCs. These receptors all stem from a man in his fifties or sixties with head and neck cancer.

V and J are TRBV14 and TRBJ2-7, with D unresolved. Per the germline V gene, CDR1 is SGHDN and CDR2 is FVKESK. The CDR3 contains 13 residues. With 2 bases removed from V and 6 bases from J, the gap between germline ends came to 11 bases. The CDR3 loop reads CASSQWSLREQYF. In DNA form, the CDR3 reads TGTGCCAGCAGCCAATGGTCTCTCCGCGAGCAGTACTTC.

V usage is TRBV10-2 and J usage is TRBJ2-7; 9 nucleotides align to TRBD1. Germline CDR1 and CDR2: WSHSY and SAAADI. The CDR3 spans 14 residues. The ends lost 3 bases at V and 1 base at J; junction bases unmatched: 1. The CDR3 DNA follows: TGCGCCAGCAGTGAAGACAGGGGGTCCTACGAGCAGTACTTC. Protein: CASSEDRGSYEQYF.

The chain couples TRBV7-2 to TRBJ2-7, with TRBD2 identical over 8 bases. The CDR3 totals 16 residues. Germline lookup yields CDR1 SGHTA and CDR2 FQGNSA. Losses at the gene ends were 0 bases for V and 5 bases for J; bases not matched to a gene: 9. The CDR3 spells CASSLATSGTRNEQYF. DNA of the CDR3: TGTGCCAGCAGCTTAGCAACTAGCGGCACAAGAAACGAGCAGTACTTC.

The J gene is TRBJ2-7, the V gene TRBV4-1; D is unclear. The CDR3 extends over 15 amino acids. CDR1 is MGHRA and CDR2 is YSYEKL in the germline V gene. V was clipped by 4 bases and J by 2 bases, with 15 bases between them. As DNA, the CDR3 is TGCGCCAGCAGCCCCGGGCAAGGGAATCCCTACGAGCAGTACTTC. It is translated as CASSPGQGNPYEQYF.

The V and J genes are TRBV12-3 or TRBV12-4 and TRBJ2-1; D remains ambiguous. Trimming cost V 4 bases and J 8 bases, with 6 bases left between them. The CDR3 sequence is 11 residues long. The CDR3 loop reads CASSSVDEQFF. In nucleotides, the CDR3 is TGTGCCAGCAGTTCGGTAGATGAGCAGTTCTTC.

The chain has TRBV2 and TRBJ1-1; D gene uncertain. The CDR3 totals 12 residues. V was shortened by 5 bases and J by 7 bases, with 11 bases between the two germline ends. Looked up from germline, CDR1 is SNHLY and CDR2 is FYNNEI. The CDR3 DNA reads TGTGCCAGCAGTTGGAGTTATATTGAAGCTTTCTTT. Translated: CASSWSYIEAFF.

The J gene is TRBJ2-3, the V gene TRBV24-1; D gene unclear. The germline V gene encodes CDR1 KGHDR and CDR2 SFDVKD. Trimming took 1 base from V and 8 from J, leaving 9 bases between them. This CDR3 region has 13 residues. The DNA for the CDR3 is TGTGCCACCAGTGATTTTTCCCACCCTACGCAGTATTTT. Translating it yields CATSDFSHPTQYF.